Listed below are T cell receptor beta chains from one sample, sequenced in a study of blood T cell repertoires in COVID-19. Assay: immunoSEQ multiplex PCR; the TCRdb copy retains only in-frame clones and omits some. The sample shows about 160,000 clones, approximately 83% of them seen only once. The sample comprised peripheral blood. The origin of the receptors is an elderly woman with active or convalescent COVID-19. The CDR3 runs from the conserved cysteine through the conserved F or W. A D gene is named only where the DNA matches it firmly. The size of a clone is reported for some rows only, either as once, few or many, or as a class for expanded clones.

d_call: -
clone_size: -
v_call: TRBV6-5
j_call: TRBJ1-6
cdr3_aa: CASSYSGAHSPLHF
cdr3_nt: TGTGCCAGCAGTTACTCAGGGGCTCATTCACCCCTCCACTTT

d_call: -
clone_size: -
v_call: TRBV7-9
j_call: TRBJ1-1
cdr3_aa: CASSRDIESEAFF
cdr3_nt: TGTGCCAGCAGCCGGGACATTGAGAGTGAAGCTTTCTTT

d_call: TRBD1
clone_size: few
v_call: TRBV27
j_call: TRBJ1-6
cdr3_aa: CASSLRGRGSPLHF
cdr3_nt: TGTGCCAGCAGTTTAAGGGGGCGCGGTTCACCCCTCCACTTT

d_call: -
clone_size: -
v_call: TRBV12-3/TRBV12-4
j_call: TRBJ1-2
cdr3_aa: CASSPQGYGYTF
cdr3_nt: TGTGCCAGCAGTCCACAGGGTTATGGCTACACCTTC

d_call: -
clone_size: -
v_call: TRBV6-5
j_call: TRBJ1-3
cdr3_aa: CASSLTGSGNTIYF
cdr3_nt: TGTGCCAGCAGTCTTACAGGCTCTGGAAACACCATATATTTT

d_call: -
clone_size: -
v_call: TRBV10-2
j_call: TRBJ1-5
cdr3_aa: CASSVATANQPQHF
cdr3_nt: TGCGCCAGCAGTGTTGCTACAGCAAATCAGCCCCAGCATTTT

d_call: -
clone_size: few
v_call: TRBV11-3
j_call: TRBJ1-4
cdr3_aa: CASSLEGWGRTTNEKLFF
cdr3_nt: TGTGCCAGCAGCTTAGAAGGTTGGGGCAGGACAACTAATGAAAAACTGTTTTTT

d_call: TRBD1
clone_size: -
v_call: TRBV7-2
j_call: TRBJ1-2
cdr3_aa: CASSLAEDRVYGYTF
cdr3_nt: TGTGCCAGCAGCTTAGCGGAGGACAGGGTCTATGGCTACACCTTC

d_call: -
clone_size: -
v_call: TRBV11-1
j_call: TRBJ2-7
cdr3_aa: CASSPVSGSRYEQYF
cdr3_nt: TGTGCCAGCAGCCCCGTTTCAGGGTCGCGCTACGAGCAGTACTTC

d_call: TRBD1
clone_size: -
v_call: TRBV19
j_call: TRBJ1-2
cdr3_aa: CASSGQNYGYTF
cdr3_nt: TGTGCCAGTTCGGGACAGAACTATGGCTACACCTTC

d_call: TRBD1
clone_size: few
v_call: TRBV27
j_call: TRBJ1-2
cdr3_aa: CASSPGQGNSYGYTF
cdr3_nt: TGTGCCAGCAGTCCAGGACAGGGTAATAGCTATGGCTACACCTTC

d_call: TRBD1
clone_size: -
v_call: TRBV30
j_call: TRBJ1-6
cdr3_aa: CAWTRRDSNSPLHF
cdr3_nt: TGTGCCTGGACACGCCGGGACAGTAATTCACCCCTCCACTTT

d_call: TRBD1
clone_size: -
v_call: TRBV25-1
j_call: TRBJ1-2
cdr3_aa: CASNRQGNYGYTF
cdr3_nt: TGTGCCAGCAACAGACAGGGGAACTATGGCTACACCTTC

d_call: TRBD2
clone_size: -
v_call: TRBV6-1
j_call: TRBJ2-3
cdr3_aa: CASSEGKLAGGTDTQYF
cdr3_nt: TGTGCCAGCAGTGAAGGAAAACTAGCGGGGGGGACAGATACGCAGTATTTT

d_call: -
clone_size: -
v_call: TRBV5-1
j_call: TRBJ2-2
cdr3_aa: CASSLDGGADTGELFF
cdr3_nt: TGCGCCAGCAGCTTGGATGGGGGCGCGGACACCGGGGAGCTGTTTTTT

d_call: TRBD2
clone_size: -
v_call: TRBV3-1/TRBV3-2
j_call: TRBJ2-1
cdr3_aa: CASSQAGGASYNEQFF
cdr3_nt: TGTGCCAGCAGCCAAGCGGGGGGGGCCTCCTACAATGAGCAGTTCTTC

d_call: -
clone_size: -
v_call: TRBV11-3
j_call: TRBJ2-3
cdr3_aa: CASSLAHGYTQYF
cdr3_nt: TGTGCCAGCAGCTTAGCTCACGGTTATACGCAGTATTTT

d_call: TRBD1
clone_size: -
v_call: TRBV4-3
j_call: TRBJ2-6
cdr3_aa: CASSQGDRAGANVLTF
cdr3_nt: TGCGCCAGCAGCCAAGGGGACAGAGCTGGGGCCAACGTCCTGACTTTC

d_call: -
clone_size: -
v_call: TRBV19
j_call: TRBJ2-1
cdr3_aa: CASSMGLGGPGNEQFF
cdr3_nt: TGTGCCAGTAGTATGGGGTTGGGGGGTCCTGGGAATGAGCAGTTCTTC

d_call: TRBD1
clone_size: -
v_call: TRBV6-5
j_call: TRBJ2-3
cdr3_aa: CASSYYTGADTQYF
cdr3_nt: TGTGCCAGCAGTTACTATACAGGGGCAGATACGCAGTATTTT

d_call: -
clone_size: -
v_call: TRBV7-9
j_call: TRBJ2-2
cdr3_aa: CASSLGTPANTGELFF
cdr3_nt: TGTGCCAGCAGCTTAGGGACACCTGCGAACACCGGGGAGCTGTTTTTT

d_call: TRBD1
clone_size: -
v_call: TRBV7-9
j_call: TRBJ2-7
cdr3_aa: CASSSGWTGAF
cdr3_nt: TGTGCCAGCAGCTCAGGCTGGACAGGGGCCTTC

d_call: -
clone_size: -
v_call: TRBV29-1
j_call: TRBJ2-6
cdr3_aa: CSVDGEAGANVLTF
cdr3_nt: TGCAGCGTTGATGGGGAGGCCGGGGCCAACGTCCTGACTTTC

d_call: TRBD1
clone_size: -
v_call: TRBV29-1
j_call: TRBJ1-1
cdr3_aa: CSVEDRREAFF
cdr3_nt: TGCAGCGTCGAGGACAGGAGAGAAGCTTTCTTT

d_call: TRBD2
clone_size: -
v_call: TRBV29-1
j_call: TRBJ2-5
cdr3_aa: CSVGLAGGLQETQYF
cdr3_nt: TGCAGCGTGGGACTAGCGGGGGGCCTCCAAGAGACCCAGTACTTC

d_call: -
clone_size: -
v_call: TRBV7-9
j_call: TRBJ2-3
cdr3_aa: CASSLGTYRASTDTQYF
cdr3_nt: TGTGCCAGCAGTTTGGGGACATACAGAGCAAGCACAGATACGCAGTATTTT

d_call: TRBD1
clone_size: -
v_call: TRBV7-9
j_call: TRBJ1-6
cdr3_aa: CASSLALTGAGNSPLHF
cdr3_nt: TGTGCCAGCAGCTTAGCCTTGACAGGGGCGGGTAATTCACCCCTCCACTTT

d_call: -
clone_size: few
v_call: TRBV9
j_call: TRBJ2-3
cdr3_aa: CASAGRRRNRAGGTDTQYF
cdr3_nt: TGTGCCAGCGCCGGGAGAAGAAGAAATAGGGCTGGGGGCACAGATACGCAGTATTTT

d_call: -
clone_size: -
v_call: TRBV9
j_call: TRBJ1-5
cdr3_aa: CASSVEAGQPQHF
cdr3_nt: TGTGCCAGCAGCGTAGAAGCCGGGCAGCCCCAGCATTTT

d_call: TRBD1
clone_size: -
v_call: TRBV29-1
j_call: TRBJ2-1
cdr3_aa: CSVTPGQENNEQFF
cdr3_nt: TGCAGCGTCACGCCGGGACAGGAAAACAATGAGCAGTTCTTC

d_call: TRBD1
clone_size: -
v_call: TRBV7-8
j_call: TRBJ1-4
cdr3_aa: CASSFSGQSEKLFF
cdr3_nt: TGTGCCAGCAGCTTTTCGGGACAGAGTGAAAAACTGTTTTTT

d_call: TRBD1
clone_size: -
v_call: TRBV6-2/TRBV6-3
j_call: TRBJ1-6
cdr3_aa: CASSSAGGSYNSPLHF
cdr3_nt: TGTGCCAGCAGTTCCGCAGGGGGCTCCTATAATTCACCCCTCCACTTT

d_call: -
clone_size: -
v_call: TRBV6-2/TRBV6-3
j_call: TRBJ1-5
cdr3_aa: CASSPHQQTTGYSNQPQHF
cdr3_nt: TGTGCCAGCAGTCCCCACCAACAAACGACAGGTTATAGCAATCAGCCCCAGCATTTT

d_call: TRBD1
clone_size: -
v_call: TRBV5-6
j_call: TRBJ2-7
cdr3_aa: CASRYYRGTYEQYF
cdr3_nt: TGTGCCAGCAGATACTACAGGGGTACCTACGAGCAGTACTTC

d_call: -
clone_size: -
v_call: TRBV28
j_call: TRBJ1-5
cdr3_aa: CASSFGRPQHF
cdr3_nt: TGTGCCAGCAGTTTCGGGAGGCCCCAGCATTTT

d_call: -
clone_size: -
v_call: TRBV4-3
j_call: TRBJ1-1
cdr3_aa: CASSQELRAPRTEAFF
cdr3_nt: TGCGCCAGCAGCCAAGAACTGCGGGCGCCGAGGACTGAAGCTTTCTTT

d_call: TRBD1
clone_size: few
v_call: TRBV19
j_call: TRBJ2-1
cdr3_aa: CASSPQSGTGGNEQFF
cdr3_nt: TGTGCCAGTAGCCCCCAATCGGGGACAGGGGGCAATGAGCAGTTCTTC

d_call: -
clone_size: -
v_call: TRBV5-6
j_call: TRBJ2-5
cdr3_aa: CASSWGGRETQYF
cdr3_nt: TGTGCCAGCAGCTGGGGGGGGCGAGAGACCCAGTACTTC

d_call: TRBD1
clone_size: -
v_call: TRBV6-5
j_call: TRBJ2-1
cdr3_aa: CASRPPGTAIREQFF
cdr3_nt: TGTGCCAGCAGACCCCCCGGGACAGCGATCCGAGAGCAGTTCTTC

d_call: TRBD1
clone_size: -
v_call: TRBV5-1
j_call: TRBJ1-3
cdr3_aa: CASSHKAPTGTGNTIYF
cdr3_nt: TGCGCCAGCAGCCATAAGGCCCCGACAGGGACGGGAAACACCATATATTTT

d_call: -
clone_size: -
v_call: TRBV11-2
j_call: TRBJ2-1
cdr3_aa: CASSADGGPYNEQFF
cdr3_nt: TGTGCCAGCAGCGCGGACGGGGGGCCTTACAATGAGCAGTTCTTC

d_call: -
clone_size: -
v_call: TRBV9
j_call: TRBJ1-2
cdr3_aa: CASSLGEVGGYTF
cdr3_nt: TGTGCCAGCAGCCTCGGGGAGGTTGGTGGCTACACCTTC

d_call: TRBD1
clone_size: -
v_call: TRBV5-6
j_call: TRBJ1-4
cdr3_aa: CASSTPGQTNEKLFF
cdr3_nt: TGTGCCAGCAGCACCCCGGGACAGACTAATGAAAAACTGTTTTTT

d_call: -
clone_size: once
v_call: TRBV6-5
j_call: TRBJ1-1
cdr3_aa: CASSRTQGNLAFF
cdr3_nt: TGTGCCAGCAGCCGGACCCAGGGCAATTTGGCTTTCTTT

d_call: TRBD2
clone_size: -
v_call: TRBV7-9
j_call: TRBJ2-5
cdr3_aa: CASSLGTSGGSQETQYF
cdr3_nt: TGTGCCAGCAGCTTAGGGACTAGCGGGGGAAGTCAAGAGACCCAGTACTTC

d_call: TRBD1
clone_size: -
v_call: TRBV7-9
j_call: TRBJ1-2
cdr3_aa: CASSLGQGDDGYGYTF
cdr3_nt: TGTGCCAGCAGCCTTGGACAGGGGGATGATGGCTATGGCTACACCTTC

d_call: TRBD2
clone_size: -
v_call: TRBV5-1
j_call: TRBJ2-3
cdr3_aa: CASSSGGYNTDTQYF
cdr3_nt: TGCGCCAGTAGTAGCGGGGGGTATAACACAGATACGCAGTATTTT

d_call: -
clone_size: -
v_call: TRBV6-2/TRBV6-3
j_call: TRBJ2-2
cdr3_aa: CASSPYTGELFF
cdr3_nt: TGTGCCAGCAGTCCCTATACCGGGGAGCTGTTTTTT

d_call: TRBD2
clone_size: -
v_call: TRBV19
j_call: TRBJ2-5
cdr3_aa: CASSIILRGQETQYF
cdr3_nt: TGTGCCAGTAGTATTATCCTGCGGGGGCAAGAGACCCAGTACTTC

d_call: TRBD1
clone_size: -
v_call: TRBV12-5
j_call: TRBJ1-5
cdr3_aa: CASGLGGQDRNQPQHF
cdr3_nt: TGTGCTAGTGGTTTGGGAGGACAGGACCGCAATCAGCCCCAGCATTTT

d_call: -
clone_size: few
v_call: TRBV6-5
j_call: TRBJ2-3
cdr3_aa: CASSYSSGYAPDTQYF
cdr3_nt: TGTGCCAGCAGTTACTCCAGCGGGTACGCCCCAGATACGCAGTATTTT

d_call: -
clone_size: once
v_call: TRBV4-2
j_call: TRBJ1-1
cdr3_aa: CASSQAVRNYWEAFF
cdr3_nt: TGTGCCAGCAGCCAAGCTGTTCGGAACTACTGGGAAGCTTTCTTT

d_call: TRBD2
clone_size: -
v_call: TRBV12-5
j_call: TRBJ2-3
cdr3_aa: CASGSAGGPDTQYF
cdr3_nt: TGTGCTAGTGGATCAGCGGGGGGGCCAGATACGCAGTATTTT

d_call: -
clone_size: -
v_call: TRBV7-3
j_call: TRBJ2-1
cdr3_aa: CASSSRNAMYNEQFF
cdr3_nt: TGTGCCAGCAGCTCCCGAAATGCTATGTACAATGAGCAGTTCTTC

d_call: TRBD1
clone_size: few
v_call: TRBV28
j_call: TRBJ1-4
cdr3_aa: CASSTDRGGEKLFF
cdr3_nt: TGTGCCAGCAGTACCGACAGGGGGGGTGAAAAACTGTTTTTT

d_call: -
clone_size: -
v_call: TRBV7-2
j_call: TRBJ1-2
cdr3_aa: CASSLEAFLNYGYTF
cdr3_nt: TGTGCCAGCAGCTTAGAAGCCTTCCTTAACTATGGCTACACCTTC

d_call: -
clone_size: -
v_call: TRBV19
j_call: TRBJ1-1
cdr3_aa: CASSIGVEAFF
cdr3_nt: TGTGCCAGTAGTATAGGAGTTGAAGCTTTCTTT

d_call: -
clone_size: -
v_call: TRBV5-4
j_call: TRBJ1-4
cdr3_aa: CASSLALGGTNEKLFF
cdr3_nt: TGTGCCAGCAGCTTGGCCTTGGGGGGAACTAATGAAAAACTGTTTTTT

d_call: -
clone_size: -
v_call: TRBV7-6
j_call: TRBJ2-7
cdr3_aa: CASSLSGTRGEQYF
cdr3_nt: TGTGCCAGCAGCTTAAGCGGGACACGCGGCGAGCAGTACTTC